These 27 T cell receptor beta chains originate from one sample sequenced in a study of blood T cell repertoires in COVID-19. TCRdb keeps only in-frame clones here, not all; method: immunoSEQ multiplex PCR. The profile shows over 150,000 clones, roughly 80% of them singletons. Input material: peripheral blood. These receptors originate from a woman aged 55-75 years with COVID-19, enrolled during active disease.

The chain employs TRBV11-2 and TRBJ1-2, with 8 positions matching TRBD1. V was pared by 5 bases and J by 4 bases, with 3 bases of the junction left unmatched. The germline V gene encodes CDR1 SGHAT and CDR2 FQNNGV. The CDR3 has 13 amino acids. The CDR3 is CASSPGQAYGYTF. DNA for the CDR3: TGTGCCAGCAGCCCGGGACAGGCCTATGGCTACACCTTC.

The chain couples TRBV6-6 to TRBJ1-1; TRBD1 agrees at 7 bases. Germline CDR1 reads MNHNY; CDR2 reads SVGAGI (reference sequence). The CDR3 length is 14 residues. Losses at the gene ends were 6 bases for V and 2 bases for J; bases not matched to a gene: 6. This CDR3 is CASRDRVGNTEAFF. CDR3 DNA sequence: TGTGCCAGCAGAGACAGGGTCGGTAACACTGAAGCTTTCTTT.

In DNA, the CDR3 is TGTGCCAGCAGTTTATGGGGACAGGGGGACACTGAAGCTTTCTTT. This translates into CASSLWGQGDTEAFF. V is TRBV27 and J is TRBJ1-1; 11 bases are a match to TRBD1. This CDR3 spans 15 amino acids. Germline V gives CDR1 MNHEY, CDR2 SMNVEV (reference sequence). The junction had 1 base not matched to a gene; V was cut back by 1 base and J by 3 bases.

The chain recombines TRBV19 with TRBJ1-2; D may be TRBD1 (6 bases). Trimming took off 0 bases at V and 7 bases at J, with 18 bases between the two ends. This CDR3 region has 16 residues. The germline V gene encodes CDR1 LNHDA and CDR2 SQIVND (reference sequence). In DNA form, the CDR3 reads TGTGCCAGTAGTATAGAAATCGCTCCAGTACAGGGTGGCTACACCTTC. Residues: CASSIEIAPVQGGYTF.

V and J are TRBV25-1 and TRBJ1-2; D perhaps matches TRBD1 (6 bases). The CDR3 is 13 amino acids. Germline V gene data show CDR1 as MGHDK and CDR2 as SYGVNS. V lost 3 bases and J 12 bases, leaving 17 bases between the germline ends. DNA of the CDR3: TGTGCCAGCAGTGATCGGGACACCGTTGAACACACCTTC. As protein: CASSDRDTVEHTF.

A few counts support this clone. The rearrangement uses TRBV10-3 and TRBJ2-7; 7 positions agree with TRBD2. Germline values: CDR1 ENHRY, CDR2 SYGVKD. This CDR3 has 17 amino acids. Trimming removed 3 bases from V and 1 base from J; junction bases left unmatched: 12. CDR3 bases: TGTGCCATCAGTGAAGGAGAGGCGGGAGCGGGGTCCTACGAGCAGTACTTC. Protein sequence: CAISEGEAGAGSYEQYF.

The CDR3 protein is CASSGRERINEKLFF. The CDR3 coding sequence is TGTGCCAGCAGTGGGAGGGAGCGTATTAATGAAAAACTGTTTTTT. The genes are TRBV6-6 and TRBJ1-4; no reliable D call. V lost 5 bases, J lost 4 bases, and 14 bases lay in between. This CDR3 is built from 15 residues. Germline CDR1 and CDR2: MNHNY and SVGAGI (reference sequence).

The chain recombines TRBV19 with TRBJ1-6, with no clear D. Germline V gene data show CDR1 as LNHDA and CDR2 as SQIVND (reference sequence). V was shortened by 5 bases and J by 9 bases, with 14 bases between the two germline ends. The length of the CDR3 is 14 residues. Here the CDR3 reads CASSLGQRGSPLHF. The DNA of the CDR3 is TGTGCCAGTAGTCTCGGTCAACGGGGTTCACCCCTCCACTTT.

Comments on this clone: The same CDR3 arises from other DNA sequences in this sample as well. As DNA, the CDR3 is TGTGCCAGCAGTAGCGGGGCATACGAGCAGTACGTC. It translates to CASSSGAYEQYV. V is TRBV6-5 and J is TRBJ2-7; TRBD2 aligns across 7 bases. V dropped 5 bases and J dropped 4; count of bases not matched to a gene: 2. The CDR3 is 12 amino acids. Germline values: CDR1 MNHEY, CDR2 SVGAGI.

The chain links TRBV5-1 to TRBJ2-3; D possibly corresponds to TRBD2 (6 bases). Per germline, CDR1 SGHRS and CDR2 YFSETQ. V gave up 0 bases and J gave up 1 base, with 9 bases separating them. This CDR3 spans 15 amino acids. The CDR3 here is CASSLGQRGTDTQYF. The CDR3, as DNA: TGCGCCAGCAGCTTGGGGCAGCGGGGCACAGATACGCAGTATTTT. Full variable domain (rest looked up from reference TRBV5-1 and TRBJ2-3): KAGVTQTPRYLIKTRGQQVTLSCSPISGHRSVSWYQQTPGQGLQFLFEYFSETQRNKGNFPGRFSGRQFSNSRSEMNVSTLELGDSALYLCASSLGQRGTDTQYFGPGTRLTVL.

The CDR3 region has the DNA TGCAGCGCGGGACAGCCTGGAAACACCATATATTTT. This sequence encodes CSAGQPGNTIYF. This sequence joins TRBV29-1 and TRBJ1-3; 7 nucleotides align to TRBD1. CDR1 and CDR2 from the germline V gene are SQVTM and ANQGSEA. Unmatched junction bases numbered 2, after V lost 7 bases and J lost 2 bases. This CDR3 has 12 amino acids.

The V and J genes are TRBV24-1 and TRBJ2-2, with TRBD2 matching 7 bases. Trimming removed 2 bases from V and 6 bases from J; junction bases left unmatched: 8. This CDR3 is 16 amino acids long. Germline loops: CDR1 KGHDR, CDR2 SFDVKD. The CDR3 is CATSDSGGRISGELFF. Here the CDR3 DNA reads TGTGCCACCAGTGATTCTGGCGGGAGAATTTCCGGGGAGCTGTTTTTT.

CDR3 loop: CASSPPLAGAKDEQFF. The CDR3 DNA is TGTGCCAGCTCACCACCACTAGCGGGAGCGAAGGATGAGCAGTTCTTC. The rearrangement uses TRBV18 and TRBJ2-1, with 11 bases lining up with TRBD2. The CDR3 contains 16 residues. V shed 0 bases and J 8 bases; nucleotides not matched to a gene: 6. From germline, CDR1 is KGHSH and CDR2 LQKENI.

This chain links TRBV9 with TRBJ1-4; 10 bases align to TRBD1. This CDR3 comprises 14 residues. V shed 1 base and J 8 bases; nucleotides not matched to a gene: 2. Germline CDR1 is SGDLS and CDR2 is YYNGEE. The CDR3 loop reads CASSVMDRGEKLFF. The CDR3 DNA reads as TGTGCCAGCAGCGTAATGGACAGGGGGGAAAAACTGTTTTTT.

The chain carries TRBV7-9 and TRBJ2-5; 10 bases agree with TRBD1. V lost 5 bases to trimming and J lost 1 base; unmatched junction nucleotides: 7. The CDR3 is 16 residues long. CDR1 is SEHNR and CDR2 is FQNEAQ in the germline V gene (reference sequence). The CDR3 sequence: CASSKGTGAAQETQYF. CDR3 DNA sequence: TGTGCCAGCAGCAAGGGGACAGGGGCGGCCCAAGAGACCCAGTACTTC.

The chain employs TRBV29-1 and TRBJ2-5; 10 positions agree with TRBD1. In germline, CDR1 is SQVTM, CDR2 ANQGSEA. This CDR3 has 14 residues. The V and J ends lost 6 bases and 2 bases, in that order; junction bases with no gene match: 6. CDR3 protein: CSVVRQGAQETQYF. In DNA, the CDR3 is TGCAGCGTCGTCCGACAGGGGGCTCAAGAGACCCAGTACTTC.

The rearrangement joins TRBV19 to TRBJ2-7; no reliable D call. The CDR3 runs to 15 residues. Trimming removed 1 base at V and 0 bases at J, with 10 bases between. CDR1 is LNHDA and CDR2 is SQIVND in the germline V gene (reference sequence). Written as DNA, the CDR3 is TGTGCCAGTAGTATAGCGAGCGAGAGCTCCTACGAGCAGTACTTC. It encodes CASSIASESSYEQYF.

This chain connects TRBV7-2 to TRBJ1-4; tentative D call: TRBD1 (6 bases). Germline V lookup: CDR1 SGHTA, CDR2 FQGNSA. The V end lost 5 bases, the J end lost 4 bases, and 14 bases lay between the germline ends. The CDR3 loop spans 15 amino acids. CDR3 region: CASSVNGQINEKLFF. The CDR3 DNA follows: TGTGCCAGCAGCGTAAACGGACAGATTAATGAAAAACTGTTTTTT.

The gene calls are TRBV14 and TRBJ2-2; the D gene is possibly TRBD2 (6 bases). Germline V CDR1 and CDR2: SGHDN, FVKESK. V dropped 3 bases and J dropped 4 bases, with 12 bases sitting between them. This CDR3 region has 15 residues. CDR3 coding DNA: TGTGCCAGCAGCCAGGTGCGGGGAGGCACCGGGGAGCTGTTTTTT. Translating gives CASSQVRGGTGELFF.

The chain employs TRBV11-1 and TRBJ1-6, with no clear D. Trimming pared 1 base from V and 0 bases from J, leaving 7 bases between. This CDR3 is 16 amino acids long. Germline V gives CDR1 SGHAT, CDR2 FQDESV (reference sequence). For the CDR3, the DNA is TGTGCCAGCAGCTTAGACGAGAGCTCCTATAATTCACCCCTCCACTTT. As protein: CASSLDESSYNSPLHF.

This chain links TRBV7-6 with TRBJ1-1; D might be TRBD1 (5 bases). The CDR3 is 12 residues long. Per germline, CDR1 SGHVS and CDR2 FNYEAQ. With 4 bases removed from V and 7 bases from J, the gap between germline ends came to 10 bases. The CDR3 DNA follows: TGTGCCAGCAGCTCAAGGGGCCGTGAAGCTTTCTTT. Encoded protein: CASSSRGREAFF. The full variable domain, in which reference TRBV7-6 and TRBJ1-1 provide the parts outside the CDR3, is GAGVSQSPRYKVTKRGQDVALRCDPISGHVSLYWYRQALGQGPEFLTYFNYEAQQDKSGLPNDRFSAERPEGSISTLTIQRTEQRDSAMYRCASSSRGREAFFGQGTRLTVV.

In this sample, this clone turned up a few times. The chain combines TRBV7-9 with TRBJ1-3, with no clear D. The CDR3 has 13 residues. Germline V lookup: CDR1 SEHNR, CDR2 FQNEAQ (reference sequence). Deletions cut 2 bases from V and 4 bases from J, with 6 bases between. The CDR3 nucleotides are TGTGCCAGCAGCTTACAACAGGGAAACACCATATATTTT. Translation gives CASSLQQGNTIYF.

This sequence joins TRBV3-1 (or the pseudogene TRBV3-2) and TRBJ2-3; D may be TRBD1 (6 bases). The V gene lost 3 bases and the J gene lost 2 bases, with 15 bases spanning the gap. The germline V gene has CDR1 LGHDT and CDR2 YNNKEL (reference sequence). The CDR3 covers 16 residues. CDR3 in amino acids: CASSQKDRRLTDTQYF. CDR3 in DNA: TGTGCCAGCAGCCAGAAAGACAGGCGACTCACAGATACGCAGTATTTT.

This clone showed up just a few times. The V and J genes are TRBV6-5 and TRBJ1-2, with TRBD1 matching 7 bases. Germline V gives CDR1 MNHEY, CDR2 SVGAGI. The CDR3 spans 14 residues. Unmatched junction bases numbered 2, after V lost 2 bases and J lost 2 bases. CDR3: CASSYEGANYGYTF. The CDR3 DNA reads TGTGCCAGCAGTTACGAGGGGGCCAACTATGGCTACACCTTC.

This chain links TRBV7-3 with TRBJ2-2; TRBD2 aligns across 8 bases. V shed 5 bases and J 3 bases; nucleotides not matched to a gene: 8. This CDR3 region has 16 residues. CDR1 SGHTA and CDR2 FQGTGA come from the germline V gene. The CDR3 DNA follows: TGTGCCAGCAGCCGAAGACTAGCGCGGGACACCGGGGAGCTGTTTTTT. Translation: CASSRRLARDTGELFF. Full variable domain (missing parts from reference TRBV7-3 and TRBJ2-2): GAGVSQTPSNKVTEKGKYVELRCDPISGHTALYWYRQSLGQGPEFLIYFQGTGAADDSGLPNDRFFAVRPEGSVSTLKIQRTERGDSAVYLCASSRRLARDTGELFFGEGSRLTVL.

The count of this clone is one. J is TRBJ1-1 and V is TRBV30; tentatively, D is TRBD1 (5 bases). The CDR3 is 13 amino acids. V lost 4 bases and J lost 2, with 11 bases in between. Germline assignment: CDR1 GTSNPN and CDR2 SVGIG (reference sequence). The CDR3 region is CAWMGGINTEAFF. DNA of the CDR3: TGTGCCTGGATGGGGGGGATTAACACTGAAGCTTTCTTT.

The V call is TRBV5-8, the J call TRBJ1-1; D ambiguous. Trimming took 0 bases from V and 2 from J, leaving 14 bases between them. The CDR3 runs 16 residues. Germline V gives CDR1 SGHTS, CDR2 YDEGEE. The CDR3 spells CASSLAYGRENTEAFF. CDR3 in DNA: TGTGCCAGCAGCTTGGCCTACGGGAGGGAAAACACTGAAGCTTTCTTT.